The clone carrying this TCR beta chain is called medium-sized based on its frequency. Antigen specificity is unknown. CD8+ T cell subsets were each sorted in triplicate, 300,000 cells apiece. These data are taken from a study of CXCR3-negative and CXCR3-positive naive CD8 T cells. Findings and limits, study-wide: Partially decreased CXCR3 expression was recorded after cryopreservation, and fresh PBMCs were used in most assays. Memory, not naive, CXCR3-negative and CXCR3-positive cells differed in TRBV-TRBJ usage.

Libraries were UMI-labeled 5' RACE TRB cDNA. TCRdb derives one entry per CDR3 protein from the 5' RACE reads, leaving out DNA. The ten top clones account for 2% to 2.5%, within a sample of roughly 8,700 distinct CDR3 sequences. The CDR3 covers 12 residues. Sequencing was done on a sample of naive CXCR3- CD8+ T cells from blood. Subset here: CD45RO-CCR7+CD27+CD95- naive CD8+ T cells lacking CXCR3 (TNR3-). The chain couples TRBV12-3 or TRBV12-4 to TRBJ2-1; TCRdb's D call of TRBD1 is untestable without DNA. The sequence was collected from a human donor in good health. Some clones in this sample may be carry-over from other donors' samples. The CDR3 loop is CASSPPGQEQFF.